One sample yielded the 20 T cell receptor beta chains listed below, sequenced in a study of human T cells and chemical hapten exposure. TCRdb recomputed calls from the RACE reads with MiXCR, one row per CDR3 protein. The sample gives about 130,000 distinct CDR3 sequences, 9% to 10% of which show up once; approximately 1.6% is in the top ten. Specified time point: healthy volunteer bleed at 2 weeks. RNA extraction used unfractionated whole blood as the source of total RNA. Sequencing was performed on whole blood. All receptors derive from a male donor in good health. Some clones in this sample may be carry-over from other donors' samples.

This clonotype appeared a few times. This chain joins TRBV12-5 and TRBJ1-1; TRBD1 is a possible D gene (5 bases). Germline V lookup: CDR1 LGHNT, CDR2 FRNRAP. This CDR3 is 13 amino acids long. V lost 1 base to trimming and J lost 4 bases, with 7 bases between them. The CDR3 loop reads CASGLARGTEAFF. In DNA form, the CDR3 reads TGTGCTAGTGGTTTGGCAAGGGGCACTGAAGCTTTCTTT.

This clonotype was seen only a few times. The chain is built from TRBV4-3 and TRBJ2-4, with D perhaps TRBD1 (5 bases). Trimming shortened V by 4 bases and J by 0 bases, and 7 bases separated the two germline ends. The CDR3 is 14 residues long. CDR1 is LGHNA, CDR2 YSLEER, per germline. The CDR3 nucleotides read TGCGCCAGCAGCCCGACAGTAGCCAAAAACATTCAGTACTTC. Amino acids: CASSPTVAKNIQYF.

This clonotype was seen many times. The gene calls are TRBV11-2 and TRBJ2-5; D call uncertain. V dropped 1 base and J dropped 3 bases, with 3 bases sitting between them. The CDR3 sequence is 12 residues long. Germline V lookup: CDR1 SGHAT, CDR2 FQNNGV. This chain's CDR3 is CASSLGEETQYF. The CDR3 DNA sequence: TGTGCCAGCAGCTTAGGGGAAGAGACCCAGTACTTC.

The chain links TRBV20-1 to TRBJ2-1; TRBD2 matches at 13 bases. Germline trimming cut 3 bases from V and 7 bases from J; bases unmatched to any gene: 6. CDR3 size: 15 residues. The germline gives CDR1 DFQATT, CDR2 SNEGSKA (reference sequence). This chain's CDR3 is CSASTSGGAGNEQFF. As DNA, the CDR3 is TGCAGTGCTAGTACTAGCGGGGGGGCCGGGAATGAGCAGTTCTTC.

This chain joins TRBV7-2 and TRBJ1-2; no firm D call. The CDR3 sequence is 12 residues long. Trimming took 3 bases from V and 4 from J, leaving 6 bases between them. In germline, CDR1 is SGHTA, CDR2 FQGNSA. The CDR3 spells CASSLSVYGYTF. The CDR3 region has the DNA TGTGCCAGCAGCTTGTCAGTCTATGGCTACACCTTC. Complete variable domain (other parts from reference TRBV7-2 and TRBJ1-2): GAGVSQSPSNKVTEKGKDVELRCDPISGHTALYWYRQSLGQGLEFLIYFQGNSAPDKSGLPSDRFSAERTGGSVSTLTIQRTQQEDSAVYLCASSLSVYGYTFGSGTRLTVV.

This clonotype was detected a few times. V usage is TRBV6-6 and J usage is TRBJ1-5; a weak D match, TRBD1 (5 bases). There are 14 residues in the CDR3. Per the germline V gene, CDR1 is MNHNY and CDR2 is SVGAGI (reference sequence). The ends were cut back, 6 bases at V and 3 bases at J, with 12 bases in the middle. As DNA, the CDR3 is TGTGCCAGCAGCCCCCGACAGAACAATCAGCCCCAGCATTTT. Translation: CASSPRQNNQPQHF.

The CDR3 is CASSFSGTNTEAFF. In DNA, the CDR3 is TGTGCCAGCAGCTTTTCGGGGACGAACACTGAAGCTTTCTTT. The genes are TRBV7-9 and TRBJ1-1, with D maybe TRBD1 (5 bases). This CDR3 spans 14 amino acids. V was trimmed by 3 bases and J by 1 base, leaving 9 bases between them. Germline CDR1 and CDR2: SEHNR and FQNEAQ (reference sequence). Complete variable domain (other parts from reference TRBV7-9 and TRBJ1-1): DTGVSQNPRHKITKRGQNVTFRCDPISEHNRLYWYRQTLGQGPEFLTYFQNEAQLEKSRLLSDRFSAERPKGSFSTLEIQRTEQGDSAMYLCASSFSGTNTEAFFGQGTRLTVV.

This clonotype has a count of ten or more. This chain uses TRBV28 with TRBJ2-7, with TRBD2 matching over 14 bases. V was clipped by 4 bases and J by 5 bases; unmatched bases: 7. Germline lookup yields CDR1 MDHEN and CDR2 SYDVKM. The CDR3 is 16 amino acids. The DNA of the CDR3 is TGTGCCAGCAGTTCCCCCGGGACTAGCGGGAGCGACGAGCAGTACTTC. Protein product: CASSSPGTSGSDEQYF.

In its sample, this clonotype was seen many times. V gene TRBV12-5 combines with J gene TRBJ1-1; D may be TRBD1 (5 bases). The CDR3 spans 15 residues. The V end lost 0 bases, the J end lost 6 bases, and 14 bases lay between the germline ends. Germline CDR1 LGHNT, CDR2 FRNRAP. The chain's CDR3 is CASGLVDMGGPEAFF. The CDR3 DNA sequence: TGTGCTAGTGGTTTGGTTGACATGGGGGGACCTGAAGCTTTCTTT.

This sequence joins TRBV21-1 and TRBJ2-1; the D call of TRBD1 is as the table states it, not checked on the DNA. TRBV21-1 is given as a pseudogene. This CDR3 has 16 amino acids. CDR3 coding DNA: TGTGCCAGCAGCAAAGGCCGGACAGTCTCCTACAATGAGCAGTTCTTC. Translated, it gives CASSKGRTVSYNEQFF.

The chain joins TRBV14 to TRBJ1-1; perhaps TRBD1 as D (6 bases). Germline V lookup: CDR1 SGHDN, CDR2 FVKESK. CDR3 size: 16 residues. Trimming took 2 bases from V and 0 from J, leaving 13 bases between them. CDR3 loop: CASSQFTGYMNTEAFF. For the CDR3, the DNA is TGTGCCAGCAGCCAATTCACAGGGTACATGAACACTGAAGCTTTCTTT.

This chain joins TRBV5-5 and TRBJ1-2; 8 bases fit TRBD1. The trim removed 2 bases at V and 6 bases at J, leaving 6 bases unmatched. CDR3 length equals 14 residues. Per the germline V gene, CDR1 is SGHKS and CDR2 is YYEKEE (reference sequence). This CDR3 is CASSFGLQGDGYTF. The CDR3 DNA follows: TGTGCCAGCAGCTTCGGTCTACAGGGGGATGGCTACACCTTC. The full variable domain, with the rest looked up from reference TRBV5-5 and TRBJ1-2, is DAGVTQSPTHLIKTRGQQVTLRCSPISGHKSVSWYQQVLGQGPQFIFQYYEKEERGRGNFPDRFSARQFPNYSSELNVNALLLGDSALYLCASSFGLQGDGYTFGSGTRLTVV.

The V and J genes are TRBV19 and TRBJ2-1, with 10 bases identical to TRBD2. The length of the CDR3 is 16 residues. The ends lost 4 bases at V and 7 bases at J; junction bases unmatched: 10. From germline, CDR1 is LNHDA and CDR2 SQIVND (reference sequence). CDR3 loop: CASSTIAGGTHNEQFF. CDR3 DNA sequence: TGTGCCAGTAGTACCATAGCGGGGGGAACCCATAATGAGCAGTTCTTC.

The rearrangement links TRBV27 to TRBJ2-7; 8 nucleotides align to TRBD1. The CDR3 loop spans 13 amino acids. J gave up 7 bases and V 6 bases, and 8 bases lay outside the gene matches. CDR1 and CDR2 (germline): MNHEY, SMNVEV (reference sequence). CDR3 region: CASSHGQGGEQYF. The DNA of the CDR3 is TGTGCCAGCAGCCATGGACAGGGTGGGGAGCAGTACTTC.

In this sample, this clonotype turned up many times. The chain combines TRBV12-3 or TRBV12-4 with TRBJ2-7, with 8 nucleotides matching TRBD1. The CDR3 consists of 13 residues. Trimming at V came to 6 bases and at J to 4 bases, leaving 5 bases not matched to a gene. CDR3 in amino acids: CASRTGVLYEQYF. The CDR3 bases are TGTGCCAGCAGGACAGGGGTGCTGTACGAGCAGTACTTC.

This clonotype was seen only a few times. The CDR3 here is CASSYERDRDNEQFF. The CDR3 nucleotides read TGTGCCAGCAGTTATGAACGGGACAGGGACAATGAGCAGTTCTTC. The rearrangement uses TRBV2 and TRBJ2-1; 9 positions agree with TRBD1. Per the germline V gene, CDR1 is SNHLY and CDR2 is FYNNEI. The CDR3 sequence is 15 residues long. The J segment lost 5 bases and the V segment lost 5 bases, leaving 7 bases of the junction unmatched.

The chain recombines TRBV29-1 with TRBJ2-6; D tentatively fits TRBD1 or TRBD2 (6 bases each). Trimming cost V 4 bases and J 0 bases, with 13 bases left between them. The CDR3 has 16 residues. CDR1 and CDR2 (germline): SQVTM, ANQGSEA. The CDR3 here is CSVGGRGASGANVLTF. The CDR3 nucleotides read TGCAGCGTTGGGGGGCGCGGGGCCTCTGGGGCCAACGTCCTGACTTTC.

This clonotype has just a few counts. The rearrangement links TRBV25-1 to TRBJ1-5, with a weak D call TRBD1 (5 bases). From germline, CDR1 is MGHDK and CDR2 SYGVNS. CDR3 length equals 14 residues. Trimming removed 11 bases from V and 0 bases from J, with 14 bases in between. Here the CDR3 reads CAPCSGGSNQPQHF. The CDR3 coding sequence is TGTGCCCCCTGTTCCGGGGGTAGCAATCAGCCCCAGCATTTT.

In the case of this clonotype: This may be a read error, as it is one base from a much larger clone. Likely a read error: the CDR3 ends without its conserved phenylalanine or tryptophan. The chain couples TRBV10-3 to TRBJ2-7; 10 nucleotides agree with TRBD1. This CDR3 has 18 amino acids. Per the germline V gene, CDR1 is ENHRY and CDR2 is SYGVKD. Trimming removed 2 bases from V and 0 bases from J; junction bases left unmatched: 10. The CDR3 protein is CAISEIGQGVLSSYEQYL. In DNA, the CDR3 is TGTGCCATCAGTGAGATAGGACAGGGGGTTCTATCCTCCTACGAGCAGTACCTC.

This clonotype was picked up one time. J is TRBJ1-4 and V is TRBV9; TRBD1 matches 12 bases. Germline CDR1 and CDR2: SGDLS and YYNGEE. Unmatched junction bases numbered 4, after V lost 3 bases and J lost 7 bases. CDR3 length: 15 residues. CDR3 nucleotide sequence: TGTGCCAGCAGCGGGGGACAGGGGGCAGGTGAAAAACTGTTTTTT. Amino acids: CASSGGQGAGEKLFF.